The 24 T cell receptor beta chains below come from one sample, sequenced in a study of shared clonotypes between healthy human individuals. Sequenced by immunoSEQ multiplex PCR; TCRdb stores in-frame clones only, minus some. Among about 2.4 million clones, over 85% were seen once, and the ten largest hold about 0.34%. The sample taken for sequencing was naive CD4+ T cells from PBMCs. Subset given: CD45RA+ positively selected. The receptors stem from a man aged 18 to 29 in good health. Some clones in this sample may be carry-over from other donors' samples.

The rearrangement uses TRBV27 and TRBJ2-4; a possible D gene is TRBD2 (5 bases). With 4 bases removed from V and 3 bases from J, the gap between germline ends came to 22 bases. Germline loops: CDR1 MNHEY, CDR2 SMNVEV (reference sequence). This CDR3 is built from 18 residues. The CDR3 DNA sequence: TGTGCCAGCAGTTCACTGGGGTGGGGAGAATTCGTCAAAAACATTCAGTACTTC. Residues: CASSSLGWGEFVKNIQYF.

The J gene is TRBJ2-3, the V gene TRBV11-2; D remains unclear. Germline assignment: CDR1 SGHAT and CDR2 FQNNGV. The germline V and J ends were trimmed by 5 bases and 2 bases, with 14 bases remaining between them. The CDR3 is made up of 15 amino acids. The CDR3 region is CASSKQRVNTDTQYF. The CDR3 nucleotides are TGTGCCAGCAGCAAACAAAGGGTCAACACAGATACGCAGTATTTT.

This clone showed up just a few times. The CDR3 here is CAWSVPAGFSNQPQHF. The DNA for the CDR3 is TGTGCCTGGAGTGTACCCGCGGGGTTTAGCAATCAGCCCCAGCATTTT. The rearrangement uses TRBV30 and TRBJ1-5; D not certain. The V end lost 0 bases, the J end lost 0 bases, and 12 bases lay between the germline ends. Germline-derived CDR1 and CDR2 are GTSNPN and SVGIG (reference sequence). The CDR3 spans 16 residues.

V is TRBV6-5 and J is TRBJ2-7; 11 bases map to TRBD1. The length of the CDR3 is 14 residues. V shed 6 bases, J shed 3 bases, and the junction held 4 bases outside the gene matches. Germline-derived CDR1 and CDR2 are MNHEY and SVGAGI. CDR3 in amino acids: CASSRTGGFYEQYF. The CDR3 DNA reads TGTGCCAGCAGCCGGACAGGGGGCTTCTACGAGCAGTACTTC.

V gene TRBV7-2 combines with J gene TRBJ2-1, with TRBD2 as a possible D gene (6 bases). The germline V gene encodes CDR1 SGHTA and CDR2 FQGNSA. This CDR3 has 14 residues. V lost 5 bases and J lost 6, with 14 bases in between. CDR3 in amino acids: CASSPERVGNEQFF. The CDR3 region has the DNA TGTGCCAGCAGCCCGGAGCGGGTCGGCAATGAGCAGTTCTTC.

This sequence joins TRBV7-2 and TRBJ2-7, with D perhaps assigned TRBD1 or TRBD2 (5 bases each). The CDR3 is made up of 14 amino acids. Trimming took 6 bases from V and 2 from J, leaving 14 bases between them. Germline assignment: CDR1 SGHTA and CDR2 FQGNSA. CDR3 nucleotide sequence: TGTGCCAGCAGGCCCGGGACGTTTACCTACGAGCAGTACTTC. Its translation is CASRPGTFTYEQYF.

V usage is TRBV4-3 and J usage is TRBJ2-7; 7 bases are a match to TRBD2. Trimming took 0 bases from V and 4 from J; bases not matched to a gene: 9. This CDR3 contains 16 residues. Germline V CDR1 and CDR2: LGHNA, YSLEER. Written as DNA, the CDR3 is TGCGCCAGCAGCCAAGATATAGGCGGGAGAGTATACGAGCAGTACTTC. It is translated as CASSQDIGGRVYEQYF.

The chain recombines TRBV27 with TRBJ1-5; D not resolved. CDR1 MNHEY and CDR2 SMNVEV come from the germline V gene (reference sequence). The V end was cut by 3 bases, the J end by 1 base, with 7 bases between. This CDR3 has 14 amino acids. CDR3 sequence reads: CASSFSGSNQPQHF. CDR3 DNA sequence: TGTGCCAGCAGTTTTTCTGGGAGCAATCAGCCCCAGCATTTT.

The V call is TRBV10-3, the J call TRBJ1-5, with 8 nucleotides matching TRBD1. The germline V gene has CDR1 ENHRY and CDR2 SYGVKD. This CDR3 region has 15 residues. V lost 0 bases to trimming and J lost 5 bases; unmatched junction nucleotides: 3. In DNA form, the CDR3 reads TGTGCCATCAGTGAGTCTGGACAGGGCTATCAGCCCCAGCATTTT. Its protein is CAISESGQGYQPQHF.

The rearrangement joins TRBV5-1 to TRBJ2-1; TRBD2 agrees at 10 bases. After removal of 0 bases from V and 7 bases from J, the junction contained 7 bases not matched to a gene. CDR3 length equals 16 residues. CDR1 and CDR2 (germline): SGHRS, YFSETQ. This CDR3 reads CASSLAPAGGPNEQFF. In nucleotides, the CDR3 is TGCGCCAGCAGCTTGGCACCAGCGGGAGGGCCAAATGAGCAGTTCTTC.

The rearrangement joins TRBV7-9 to TRBJ2-1; 14 nucleotides agree with TRBD2. Trimming at V came to 5 bases and at J to 0 bases, leaving 9 bases not matched to a gene. The germline CDR1 and CDR2 sequences are SEHNR and FQNEAQ (reference sequence). The CDR3 is 19 amino acids. DNA of the CDR3: TGTGCCAGCAGCCCGGGACTAGCGGGAGAGGGGAGCTCCTACAATGAGCAGTTCTTC. Protein: CASSPGLAGEGSSYNEQFF.

The chain has TRBV4-2 and TRBJ2-7; weak D call: TRBD2 (6 bases). V was shortened by 8 bases and J by 0 bases, with 14 bases between the two germline ends. The CDR3 is 14 amino acids. Germline loops: CDR1 LGHNA, CDR2 YNFKEQ. Here the CDR3 reads CASGGTRSSYEQYF. The CDR3 bases are TGTGCCAGCGGAGGGACCCGCAGCTCCTACGAGCAGTACTTC.

This clone has only one observation. This chain connects TRBV5-5 to TRBJ2-3; the D gene is possibly TRBD2 (6 bases). The CDR3 runs to 15 residues. Trimming cost V 4 bases and J 3 bases, with 15 bases left between them. CDR1 is SGHKS and CDR2 is YYEKEE in the germline V gene (reference sequence). CDR3 nucleotide sequence: TGTGCCAGCAGCCCACTAGCCTTAGGGACAGATACGCAGTATTTT. Its translation: CASSPLALGTDTQYF.

The chain joins TRBV25-1 to TRBJ2-5; D possibly uses TRBD1 or TRBD2 (5 bases each). This CDR3 is built from 13 residues. Germline V gives CDR1 MGHDK, CDR2 SYGVNS. The ends were cut back, 6 bases at V and 4 bases at J, with 12 bases in the middle. The CDR3 DNA follows: TGTGCCAGCAGGAGAGGGGTTGCAGAGACCCAGTACTTC. It specifies CASRRGVAETQYF.

The rearrangement uses TRBV6-5 and TRBJ2-1, with 8 bases identical to TRBD2. V dropped 8 bases and J dropped 7; count of bases not matched to a gene: 7. Germline V gives CDR1 MNHEY, CDR2 SVGAGI. The CDR3 consists of 13 residues. CDR3 sequence: CASRPAGENEQFF. The DNA for the CDR3 is TGTGCCAGCCGACCAGCGGGAGAAAATGAGCAGTTCTTC.

The J gene is TRBJ2-1, the V gene TRBV30; unclear D gene. V lost 0 bases, J lost 6 bases, and 6 bases lay in between. This CDR3 has 12 amino acids. Germline CDR1 is GTSNPN and CDR2 is SVGIG (reference sequence). CDR3: CAWSVEINEQFF. The DNA of the CDR3 is TGTGCCTGGAGTGTAGAAATCAATGAGCAGTTCTTC.

The gene calls are TRBV6-5 and TRBJ1-1; D is unresolved. V dropped 1 base and J dropped 1 base, with 10 bases sitting between them. This CDR3 contains 15 residues. From germline, CDR1 is MNHEY and CDR2 SVGAGI. CDR3 in DNA: TGTGCCAGCAGTTACTTCGGCAGACAGAACACTGAAGCTTTCTTT. It specifies CASSYFGRQNTEAFF.

CDR3 sequence: CASRALAGGANTGELFF. The CDR3 region has the DNA TGTGCCAGCAGGGCCCTAGCTGGGGGCGCGAACACCGGGGAGCTGTTTTTT. The chain recombines TRBV27 with TRBJ2-2; weak D call: TRBD1 (6 bases). There are 17 residues in the CDR3. V was trimmed by 6 bases and J by 0 bases, leaving 17 bases between them. The V gene's germline CDR1 is MNHEY and CDR2 SMNVEV (reference sequence).

The sample holds one count of this clone. This sequence joins TRBV11-3 and TRBJ2-3; 8 bases line up with TRBD2. The CDR3 is made up of 15 amino acids. The trim removed 5 bases at V and 2 bases at J, leaving 6 bases unmatched. The V gene's germline CDR1 is SGHNT and CDR2 YENEEA. DNA of the CDR3: TGTGCCAGCAGCCGAACTAGCGGTTACACAGATACGCAGTATTTT. Translating gives CASSRTSGYTDTQYF. Filled out from reference TRBV11-3 and TRBJ2-3, the complete variable domain reads EAGVVQSPRYKIIEKKQPVAFWCNPISGHNTLYWYLQNLGQGPELLIRYENEEAVDDSQLPKDRFSAERLKGVDSTLKIQPAELGDSAVYLCASSRTSGYTDTQYFGPGTRLTVL.

The genes are TRBV7-9 and TRBJ2-3; the D is unclear. Germline-derived CDR1 and CDR2 are SEHNR and FQNEAQ (reference sequence). The CDR3 consists of 15 residues. Trimming removed 4 bases from V and 0 bases from J, with 11 bases in between. CDR3 DNA sequence: TGTGCCAGCAGCTCCCTGTCCCCGAGCACAGATACGCAGTATTTT. It specifies CASSSLSPSTDTQYF.

The chain is built from TRBV27 and TRBJ1-3; tentatively, D is TRBD1 (5 bases). The CDR3 has 12 amino acids. Trimming removed 4 bases at V and 15 bases at J, with 16 bases between. In germline, CDR1 is MNHEY, CDR2 SMNVEV (reference sequence). CDR3 sequence reads: CASSSRGGPAYF. Here the CDR3 DNA reads TGTGCCAGCAGTTCCCGGGGGGGACCGGCATATTTT.

The count of this clone is one. V usage is TRBV7-2 and J usage is TRBJ2-3, with 11 bases that match TRBD2. Germline CDR1 is SGHTA and CDR2 is FQGNSA. V trimming: 2 bases; J trimming: 5 bases; junction bases outside the gene matches: 9. The CDR3 has 17 amino acids. CDR3: CASSLFPPGTSGDTQYF. For the CDR3, the DNA is TGTGCCAGCAGCTTATTCCCGCCCGGGACTAGCGGAGATACGCAGTATTTT.

The chain links TRBV29-1 to TRBJ2-3; 8 bases match TRBD2. The CDR3 is made up of 13 amino acids. J was trimmed by 2 bases and V by 7 bases; bases with no gene match: 5. Per the germline V gene, CDR1 is SQVTM and CDR2 is ANQGSEA. CDR3 residues: CSAGTRITDTQYF. The CDR3 coding sequence is TGCAGCGCCGGGACTAGGATCACAGATACGCAGTATTTT.

The chain employs TRBV18 and TRBJ2-1; 7 positions agree with TRBD1. J lost 7 bases, V lost 5 bases, and 5 bases had no gene match. CDR3 length: 13 residues. Germline CDR1 and CDR2: KGHSH and LQKENI. The CDR3: CASSFGTVNEQFF. DNA for the CDR3: TGTGCCAGCTCATTCGGGACAGTAAATGAGCAGTTCTTC.